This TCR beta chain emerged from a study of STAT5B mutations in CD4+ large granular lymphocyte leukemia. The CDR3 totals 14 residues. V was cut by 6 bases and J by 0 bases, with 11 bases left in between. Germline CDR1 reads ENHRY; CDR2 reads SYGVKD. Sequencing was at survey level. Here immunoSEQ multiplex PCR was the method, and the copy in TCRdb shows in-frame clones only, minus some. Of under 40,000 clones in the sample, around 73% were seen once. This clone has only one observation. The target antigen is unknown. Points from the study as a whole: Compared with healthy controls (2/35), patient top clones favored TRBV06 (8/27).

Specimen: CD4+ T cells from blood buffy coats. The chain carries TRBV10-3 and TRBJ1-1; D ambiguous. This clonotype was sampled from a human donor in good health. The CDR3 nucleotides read TGTGCCATCAGGGCGCAGGTGATGAACACTGAAGCTTTCTTT. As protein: CAIRAQVMNTEAFF.